What follows are 29 T cell receptor beta chains derived from one specimen sequenced in a study of T-cell reconstitution after alpha-beta-depleted transplantation in children. During its preparation, the TCRbeta library received unique molecular identifiers. TCRdb reprocessed the PCR reads via MiXCR and lists one record per CDR3 protein. The table lists about 540,000 distinct CDR3 sequences, roughly 18% of them singletons. Sequences were derived from PBMCs from the stem cell graft donor, sampled from the stem cell graft. The receptors derive from a human donor who donated a stem cell graft to a child with acute lymphoblastic leukemia.

This clonotype has just a few counts. The rearrangement joins TRBV13 to TRBJ2-1; D call uncertain. V lost 1 base to trimming and J lost 2 bases, with 12 bases between them. Germline-derived CDR1 and CDR2 are PRHDT and FYEKMQ (reference sequence). This CDR3 is 16 amino acids long. The CDR3 is CASSLDTALTYNEQFF. The CDR3 DNA reads as TGTGCCAGCAGCTTAGATACGGCTCTAACCTACAATGAGCAGTTCTTC.

The chain recombines TRBV5-1 with TRBJ1-2; maybe TRBD1 (5 bases). Germline-derived CDR1 and CDR2 are SGHRS and YFSETQ. Deletions cut 5 bases from V and 6 bases from J, with 14 bases between. The CDR3 has 13 residues. The CDR3 region is CASSFQGEDGYTF. DNA for the CDR3: TGCGCCAGCAGTTTTCAGGGAGAGGATGGCTACACCTTC.

The chain joins TRBV2 to TRBJ2-3, with TRBD1 matching 7 bases. Losses at the gene ends were 10 bases for V and 6 bases for J; bases not matched to a gene: 13. CDR1 is SNHLY, CDR2 FYNNEI, per germline. The CDR3 runs 14 residues. CDR3: CATTGTVWPDTQYF. The CDR3 DNA sequence: TGTGCCACCACGGGGACAGTTTGGCCCGATACGCAGTATTTT.

This clonotype has a handful of counts. This chain joins TRBV29-1 and TRBJ2-4, with D possibly matching TRBD2 (6 bases). Trimming stripped 3 bases from V and 6 bases from J, with 9 bases between. The CDR3 totals 12 residues. Germline values: CDR1 SQVTM, CDR2 ANQGSEA. The DNA of the CDR3 is TGCAGCGTTGACGGGAGCGGAAACATTCAGTACTTC. It specifies CSVDGSGNIQYF.

This clonotype was counted between two and nine times. The gene calls are TRBV9 and TRBJ2-7, with TRBD2 matching over 7 bases. Per the germline V gene, CDR1 is SGDLS and CDR2 is YYNGEE. The trim removed 0 bases at V and 2 bases at J, leaving 8 bases unmatched. The CDR3 contains 16 residues. The CDR3 protein is CASSVGDYRAPYEQYF. Written as DNA, the CDR3 is TGTGCCAGCAGCGTAGGGGACTACCGGGCTCCCTACGAGCAGTACTTC.

The CDR3 loop reads CASSEAGATYEQYF. DNA for the CDR3: TGTGCCAGTAGTGAGGCGGGAGCCACCTACGAGCAGTACTTC. The chain combines TRBV19 with TRBJ2-7, with 7 bases lining up with TRBD2. With 5 bases clipped from V and 2 bases from J, the junction kept 6 bases outside the gene matches. The CDR3 totals 14 residues. Per germline, CDR1 LNHDA and CDR2 SQIVND (reference sequence).

This sequence joins TRBV11-1 and TRBJ2-1, with 7 positions matching TRBD2. In germline, CDR1 is SGHAT, CDR2 FQDESV (reference sequence). The CDR3 is 14 residues long. V gave up 0 bases and J gave up 13 bases; unmatched junction bases: 9. Here the CDR3 reads CASSLAPRSGVQFF. As DNA, the CDR3 is TGTGCCAGCAGCTTAGCGCCGAGGAGCGGGGTTCAGTTCTTC. The full variable domain, its missing parts supplied by reference TRBV11-1 and TRBJ2-1, is EAEVAQSPRYKITEKSQAVAFWCDPISGHATLYWYRQILGQGPELLVQFQDESVVDDSQLPKDRFSAERLKGVDSTLKIQPAELGDSAMYLCASSLAPRSGVQFFGPGTRLTVL.

The gene calls are TRBV5-1 and TRBJ1-5; TRBD1 matches at 7 bases. The CDR3 is made up of 15 amino acids. The J segment lost 1 base and the V segment lost 3 bases, leaving 4 bases of the junction unmatched. Germline V gene lookup returns CDR1 SGHRS and CDR2 YFSETQ. The CDR3 DNA reads TGCGCCAGCAGCTCAGGACAGGCGAGCAATCAGCCCCAGCATTTT. Protein sequence: CASSSGQASNQPQHF.

This clonotype has more than one count but fewer than ten. The rearrangement joins TRBV5-1 to TRBJ2-7; D possibly matches TRBD1 or TRBD2 (6 bases each). Germline CDR1 and CDR2: SGHRS and YFSETQ. The CDR3 extends over 14 amino acids. V was shortened by 2 bases and J by 3 bases, with 12 bases between the two germline ends. In nucleotides, the CDR3 is TGCGCCAGCAGCTTCGAGGGGGGCGGCTACGAGCAGTACTTC. Amino acid sequence: CASSFEGGGYEQYF.

Regarding this clonotype: This CDR3 fails to terminate in the conserved phenylalanine or tryptophan, so it likely reflects a read error. The genes are TRBV7-2 and TRBJ2-1, with D unclear. The CDR3 length is 13 residues. Germline assignment: CDR1 SGHTA and CDR2 FQGNSA. Trimming took 5 bases from V and 6 from J, leaving 11 bases between them. CDR3 region: CASSHDNINEQFL. CDR3 DNA: TGTGCCAGCAGCCATGACAACATCAATGAGCAGTTCCTC.

The chain recombines TRBV4-1 with TRBJ2-1, with a possible D match to TRBD2 (6 bases). The V end lost 4 bases, the J end lost 2 bases, and 12 bases lay between the germline ends. The CDR3 runs to 15 residues. The germline CDR1 and CDR2 sequences are MGHRA and YSYEKL. This CDR3 reads CASSLRDFTYNEQFF. The CDR3 DNA sequence: TGCGCCAGCAGCCTCCGGGACTTCACCTACAATGAGCAGTTCTTC.

The chain is built from TRBV4-1 and TRBJ2-5; 10 bases agree with TRBD2. CDR3 length equals 17 residues. The J segment lost 3 bases and the V segment lost 3 bases, leaving 10 bases of the junction unmatched. Germline values: CDR1 MGHRA, CDR2 YSYEKL. CDR3 nucleotide sequence: TGCGCCAGCAGCCACGTACTCAAGGGACTAGCGAAAGAGACCCAGTACTTC. Amino acid sequence: CASSHVLKGLAKETQYF.

This chain links TRBV5-1 with TRBJ2-3; 10 nucleotides match TRBD2. Germline CDR1 and CDR2: SGHRS and YFSETQ. This CDR3 spans 16 amino acids. J gave up 10 bases and V 0 bases, and 11 bases lay outside the gene matches. CDR3 nucleotides: TGCGCCAGCAGCTTGGTGGTAGCGGGAGGCCGTCAATCGCAGTATTTT. This sequence encodes CASSLVVAGGRQSQYF.

This rearrangement joins TRBV10-2 to TRBJ2-1, with 10 positions matching TRBD2. The V gene end was trimmed by 4 bases and the J gene end by 7 bases; junction bases not matched to a gene: 7. The CDR3 spans 15 residues. Germline assignment: CDR1 WSHSY and CDR2 SAAADI. CDR3 sequence reads: CASSVTAGGTNEQFF. CDR3 in DNA: TGCGCCAGCAGTGTAACAGCGGGAGGGACAAATGAGCAGTTCTTC.

This clonotype has just a few counts. The chain uses TRBV7-6 and TRBJ2-1; D may match TRBD1 or TRBD2 (6 bases each). V was shortened by 5 bases and J by 9 bases, with 26 bases between the two germline ends. The CDR3 covers 17 residues. Germline V gives CDR1 SGHVS, CDR2 FNYEAQ. CDR3 sequence: CASSPEGDGSPVAEQFF. CDR3 DNA: TGTGCCAGCAGCCCCGAGGGGGACGGGAGCCCTGTTGCTGAGCAGTTCTTC. Looking up the rest from reference TRBV7-6 and TRBJ2-1 gives the full variable domain: GAGVSQSPRYKVTKRGQDVALRCDPISGHVSLYWYRQALGQGPEFLTYFNYEAQQDKSGLPNDRFSAERPEGSISTLTIQRTEQRDSAMYRCASSPEGDGSPVAEQFFGPGTRLTVL.

The J gene is TRBJ2-5, the V gene TRBV7-2, with D perhaps TRBD1 or TRBD2 (5 bases each). Looked up from germline, CDR1 is SGHTA and CDR2 is FQGNSA. The ends were cut back, 0 bases at V and 8 bases at J, with 7 bases in the middle. This CDR3 region has 12 residues. The CDR3 DNA reads as TGTGCCAGCAGCTTAGCGAGGGGCACCCAGTACTTC. Protein sequence: CASSLARGTQYF.

This clonotype was counted between two and nine times. This chain connects TRBV5-1 to TRBJ1-1; D is possibly TRBD1 (5 bases). The V end was cut by 3 bases, the J end by 8 bases, with 17 bases between. CDR1 is SGHRS and CDR2 is YFSETQ in the germline V gene. The CDR3 totals 14 residues. The DNA for the CDR3 is TGCGCCAGCAGCTCCCACGTCCGGGGGTCGGAAGCTTTCTTT. As protein: CASSSHVRGSEAFF. The full variable domain, in which reference TRBV5-1 and TRBJ1-1 provide the parts outside the CDR3, is KAGVTQTPRYLIKTRGQQVTLSCSPISGHRSVSWYQQTPGQGLQFLFEYFSETQRNKGNFPGRFSGRQFSNSRSEMNVSTLELGDSALYLCASSSHVRGSEAFFGQGTRLTVV.

This clonotype was detected only a few times. This rearrangement joins TRBV5-1 to TRBJ2-7; 11 nucleotides agree with TRBD2. The length of the CDR3 is 16 residues. Trimming cost V 2 bases and J 0 bases; bases outside gene matches: 4. Germline V gene sequence: CDR1 SGHRS, CDR2 YFSETQ. The CDR3 region is CASSFPTSGASYEQYF. For the CDR3, the DNA is TGCGCCAGCAGCTTCCCGACTAGCGGGGCCTCCTACGAGCAGTACTTC.

The J gene is TRBJ1-4, the V gene TRBV27; 8 bases are shared with TRBD1. The germline V gene has CDR1 MNHEY and CDR2 SMNVEV (reference sequence). The CDR3 is 15 residues long. J lost 8 bases, V lost 6 bases, and 11 bases had no gene match. In nucleotides, the CDR3 is TGTGCCAGCAGCCTTGGACAGGGTCGTTGGGAAAAACTGTTTTTT. Protein sequence: CASSLGQGRWEKLFF.

In this sample, this clonotype turned up a few times. The chain combines TRBV5-1 with TRBJ2-7, with D unresolved. Trimming removed 0 bases at V and 0 bases at J, with 10 bases between. This CDR3 contains 15 residues. Germline-derived CDR1 and CDR2 are SGHRS and YFSETQ. CDR3 region: CASSLEPAHSYEQYF. CDR3 coding DNA: TGCGCCAGCAGCTTGGAACCAGCGCACTCCTACGAGCAGTACTTC.

J is TRBJ1-2 and V is TRBV15; D possibly corresponds to TRBD1 (6 bases). Germline CDR1 reads LNHNV; CDR2 reads YYDKDF (reference sequence). There are 15 residues in the CDR3. V was cut by 5 bases and J by 6 bases, with 19 bases left in between. In DNA, the CDR3 is TGTGCCACCAGCGGAAGAAACAGGGCTTTGGATGGCTACACCTTC. Its translation is CATSGRNRALDGYTF.

V is TRBV7-2 and J is TRBJ2-1; TRBD1 agrees at 7 bases. The CDR3 covers 14 residues. Germline assignment: CDR1 SGHTA and CDR2 FQGNSA. Unmatched junction bases numbered 12, after V lost 8 bases and J lost 8 bases. The CDR3 loop reads CASGPPTGQDEQFF. The DNA for the CDR3 is TGTGCCAGCGGCCCCCCGACAGGGCAAGATGAGCAGTTCTTC.

V and J are TRBV12-3 or TRBV12-4 and TRBJ2-1; a possible D gene is TRBD2 (5 bases). Trimming took off 7 bases at V and 0 bases at J, with 13 bases between the two ends. The CDR3 runs 15 residues. Written as DNA, the CDR3 is TGTGCCAGCACCGGTTGGGAGAGCTCCTACAATGAGCAGTTCTTC. As protein: CASTGWESSYNEQFF.

This sequence joins TRBV20-1 and TRBJ1-5; D is undetermined. The germline V and J ends were trimmed by 0 bases and 3 bases, with 12 bases remaining between them. CDR1 is DFQATT, CDR2 SNEGSKA, per germline (reference sequence). CDR3 length: 15 residues. The CDR3 reads CSARDIRRFNQPQHF. As DNA, the CDR3 is TGCAGTGCTAGAGATATACGACGGTTCAATCAGCCCCAGCATTTT.

V is TRBV20-1 and J is TRBJ2-5, with D perhaps TRBD1 or TRBD2 (5 bases each). The CDR3 loop spans 15 amino acids. Germline V lookup: CDR1 DFQATT, CDR2 SNEGSKA (reference sequence). Trimming cost V 3 bases and J 2 bases, with 16 bases left between them. CDR3 nucleotide sequence: TGCAGTGCTAGCGGGGACCCTACTCTTCAAGAGACCCAGTACTTC. Its protein product is CSASGDPTLQETQYF.

This clonotype was detected a few times. J is TRBJ2-5 and V is TRBV27; a weak D match, TRBD2 (7 bases). Germline CDR1 MNHEY, CDR2 SMNVEV (reference sequence). V gave up 3 bases and J gave up 7 bases, with 18 bases separating them. The CDR3 has 15 residues. The CDR3 DNA is TGTGCCAGCAGTTTTATGGCTGGTAGGGGGGGGACCCAGTACTTC. This translates into CASSFMAGRGGTQYF.

This clonotype was counted once. The chain recombines TRBV6-5 with TRBJ2-3; 16 bases are a match to TRBD2. This CDR3 is built from 18 residues. J lost 2 bases, V lost 2 bases, and 4 bases had no gene match. Germline V lookup: CDR1 MNHEY, CDR2 SVGAGI. CDR3 loop: CASSYEGTSGRDTDTQYF. The CDR3 DNA reads as TGTGCCAGCAGTTACGAAGGGACTAGCGGGAGGGACACAGATACGCAGTATTTT.

This clonotype has just one count. This chain uses TRBV15 with TRBJ2-7; 9 nucleotides agree with TRBD1. CDR1 and CDR2 from the germline V gene are LNHNV and YYDKDF (reference sequence). The V segment lost 1 base and the J segment 3 bases; nucleotides outside the gene matches: 16. The CDR3 runs 19 residues. CDR3 DNA sequence: TGTGCCACCAGCAGAGCCACACATGCCAACAGGGGGCTTTACTACGAGCAGTACTTC. Encoded protein: CATSRATHANRGLYYEQYF.

In its sample, this clonotype was seen a few times. The chain combines TRBV29-1 with TRBJ2-2; the D gene is possibly TRBD1 (6 bases). V lost 0 bases to trimming and J lost 3 bases, with 14 bases between them. The CDR3 spans 16 residues. Germline CDR1 is SQVTM and CDR2 is ANQGSEA. CDR3 sequence: CSVEDLKDSHTGELFF. In nucleotides, the CDR3 is TGCAGCGTTGAAGATCTTAAGGACAGCCACACCGGGGAGCTGTTTTTT.